Below are 14 T cell receptor beta chains sequenced from a single sample in a study of Ad26.COV2.S vaccination and SARS-CoV-2 variants. Generated by immunoSEQ multiplex PCR, the TCRdb table keeps only in-frame clones and is missing some. Here the sample spans 380,000 or so clones, around nine tenths being singletons. Treatment meaning: approximately 18 received Ad26.COV2.S at low or high dose, single or two shots; several received placebo; per-sample allocation not given. Sampling happened 63 days after the first vaccine or placebo injection. Sequencing used peripheral blood, obtained in a trial of Ad26.COV2.S vaccine versus placebo. The receptors originated from a person aged 18-65 years who received the Ad26.COV2.S COVID-19 vaccine or a placebo.

The chain recombines TRBV12-5 with TRBJ2-2; TRBD1 aligns across 9 bases. In germline, CDR1 is LGHNT, CDR2 FRNRAP. V was pared by 6 bases and J by 4 bases, with 6 bases of the junction left unmatched. The CDR3 length is 15 residues. Here the CDR3 reads CASGTGGHFTGELFF. As DNA, the CDR3 is TGTGCTAGTGGAACAGGGGGCCACTTCACCGGGGAGCTGTTTTTT.

This clone was counted a few times. The gene calls are TRBV7-8 and TRBJ2-6, with unresolved D. V was pared by 5 bases and J by 0 bases, with 17 bases between. This CDR3 region has 18 residues. CDR1 and CDR2 from the germline V gene are SGHVS and FQNEAQ. The CDR3 nucleotides are TGTGCCAGCAGCAGAAGGGCTTCGTATTACTCTGGGGCCAACGTCCTGACTTTC. It codes for CASSRRASYYSGANVLTF.

This chain uses TRBV4-3 with TRBJ2-4; weak D call: TRBD1 (6 bases). CDR1 is LGHNA and CDR2 is YSLEER in the germline V gene. V was trimmed by 3 bases and J by 0 bases, leaving 9 bases between them. The CDR3 has 15 residues. CDR3 DNA: TGCGCCAGCAGCCAGGACAGATTAGCCAAAAACATTCAGTACTTC. As protein: CASSQDRLAKNIQYF.

The CDR3 loop reads CASNRPLGIPGHNPSTDTQYF. Written as DNA, the CDR3 is TGTGCCAGCAATCGTCCACTGGGAATACCGGGCCATAATCCCAGCACAGATACGCAGTATTTT. The genes are TRBV28 and TRBJ2-3, with unresolved D. This CDR3 has 21 amino acids. The ends were cut back, 7 bases at V and 0 bases at J, with 32 bases in the middle. Germline values: CDR1 MDHEN, CDR2 SYDVKM.

The V call is TRBV5-1, the J call TRBJ2-3; 7 bases are shared with TRBD1. J gave up 2 bases and V 0 bases, and 3 bases lay outside the gene matches. This CDR3 region has 15 residues. Germline V CDR1 and CDR2: SGHRS, YFSETQ. This chain's CDR3 is CASSLDRGYTDTQYF. As DNA, the CDR3 is TGCGCCAGCAGCTTGGACAGGGGATACACAGATACGCAGTATTTT.

The chain is built from TRBV29-1 and TRBJ2-1; 10 nucleotides line up with TRBD2. Germline loops: CDR1 SQVTM, CDR2 ANQGSEA. The V gene end was trimmed by 4 bases and the J gene end by 8 bases; junction bases not matched to a gene: 11. The CDR3 has 15 residues. The CDR3 DNA follows: TGCAGCGTTGTTGGGCTAGCGGGAGTCGGGGATGAGCAGTTCTTC. This sequence encodes CSVVGLAGVGDEQFF.

V is TRBV11-2 and J is TRBJ2-1, with D perhaps given as TRBD1 or TRBD2 (6 bases each). V was trimmed by 5 bases and J by 9 bases, leaving 11 bases between them. Germline V gene sequence: CDR1 SGHAT, CDR2 FQNNGV. CDR3 length equals 12 residues. CDR3 in amino acids: CASSPGGGEQFF. As DNA, the CDR3 is TGTGCCAGCAGCCCCGGAGGGGGTGAGCAGTTCTTC.

The gene calls are TRBV5-1 and TRBJ2-2; 7 nucleotides agree with TRBD1. CDR1 SGHRS and CDR2 YFSETQ come from the germline V gene. The CDR3 runs to 15 residues. The V gene end was trimmed by 0 bases and the J gene end by 1 base; junction bases not matched to a gene: 0. CDR3 in DNA: TGCGCCAGCAGCTTGGGGACAGGGAACACCGGGGAGCTGTTTTTT. As protein: CASSLGTGNTGELFF.

The V gene is TRBV15, the J gene TRBJ1-5, with D uncertain. The CDR3 contains 14 residues. Germline V gives CDR1 LNHNV, CDR2 YYDKDF (reference sequence). With 3 bases removed from V and 4 bases from J, the gap between germline ends came to 10 bases. DNA for the CDR3: TGTGCCACCAGCAGGAGCACCTCAAATCAGCCCCAGCATTTT. Protein product: CATSRSTSNQPQHF.

This rearrangement joins TRBV9 to TRBJ2-2; TRBD1 agrees at 8 bases. The germline V gene has CDR1 SGDLS and CDR2 YYNGEE. The CDR3 contains 16 residues. With V trimmed by 1 base and J by 1 base, 3 bases remained unmatched. The CDR3 sequence is CASSVLGQGNTGELFF. CDR3 in DNA: TGTGCCAGCAGCGTACTAGGACAGGGGAACACCGGGGAGCTGTTTTTT.

This sequence joins TRBV28 and TRBJ2-3; weak D call: TRBD2 (6 bases). V was shortened by 4 bases and J by 2 bases, with 13 bases between the two germline ends. CDR1 MDHEN and CDR2 SYDVKM come from the germline V gene. The CDR3 runs 15 residues. The CDR3 DNA is TGTGCCAGCAGTTCAGCTGGAGGGAACACAGATACGCAGTATTTT. The encoded protein is CASSSAGGNTDTQYF.

This clone came up once. The chain is built from TRBV27 and TRBJ1-2; 7 bases line up with TRBD1. The CDR3 is made up of 17 amino acids. Germline values: CDR1 MNHEY, CDR2 SMNVEV (reference sequence). Trimming cost V 5 bases and J 5 bases; bases outside gene matches: 17. The CDR3 sequence: CASSPLDRLGSSYGYTF. The CDR3 bases are TGTGCCAGCAGTCCACTGGACAGGCTCGGATCCTCTTATGGCTACACCTTC.

J is TRBJ2-7 and V is TRBV6-5; TRBD1 matches at 7 bases. The CDR3 spans 13 residues. The V segment lost 7 bases and the J segment 2 bases; nucleotides outside the gene matches: 5. Germline loops: CDR1 MNHEY, CDR2 SVGAGI. The CDR3 loop reads CASTEGAPYEQYF. CDR3 in DNA: TGTGCCAGCACCGAGGGGGCCCCCTACGAGCAGTACTTC.

About this clone itself: Other DNA sequences in this sample translate to the same CDR3. This sequence joins TRBV3-1 (or the pseudogene TRBV3-2) and TRBJ2-5; D unclear. Per germline, CDR1 LGHDT and CDR2 YNNKEL (reference sequence). This CDR3 has 11 residues. V shed 6 bases and J shed 2 bases, with 4 bases lying between them. The CDR3 nucleotides are TGTGCCAGCAGGATACAAGAGACCCAGTACTTC. Protein product: CASRIQETQYF.